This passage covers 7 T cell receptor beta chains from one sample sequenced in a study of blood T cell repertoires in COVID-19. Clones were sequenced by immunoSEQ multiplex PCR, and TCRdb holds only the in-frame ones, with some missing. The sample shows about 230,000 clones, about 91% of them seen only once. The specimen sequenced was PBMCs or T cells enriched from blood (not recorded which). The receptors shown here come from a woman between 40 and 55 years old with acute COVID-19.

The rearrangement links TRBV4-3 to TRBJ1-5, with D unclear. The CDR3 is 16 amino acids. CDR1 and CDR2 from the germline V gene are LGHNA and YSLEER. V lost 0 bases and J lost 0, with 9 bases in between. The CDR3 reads CASSQEGGRSNQPQHF. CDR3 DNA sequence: TGCGCCAGCAGCCAAGAAGGAGGACGTAGCAATCAGCCCCAGCATTTT.

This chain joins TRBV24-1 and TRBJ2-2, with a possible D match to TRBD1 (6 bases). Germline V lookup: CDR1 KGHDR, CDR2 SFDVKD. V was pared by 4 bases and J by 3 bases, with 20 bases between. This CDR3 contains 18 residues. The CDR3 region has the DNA TGTGCCACCAGTGACTCACTACAGGGAGCTCTGCACACCGGGGAGCTGTTTTTT. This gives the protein CATSDSLQGALHTGELFF.

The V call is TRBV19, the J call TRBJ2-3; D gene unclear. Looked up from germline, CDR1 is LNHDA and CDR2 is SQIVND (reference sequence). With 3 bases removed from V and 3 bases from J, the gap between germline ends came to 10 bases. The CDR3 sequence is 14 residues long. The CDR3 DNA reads TGTGCCAGTAGTATTCGACATTGGACAGATACGCAGTATTTT. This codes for CASSIRHWTDTQYF.

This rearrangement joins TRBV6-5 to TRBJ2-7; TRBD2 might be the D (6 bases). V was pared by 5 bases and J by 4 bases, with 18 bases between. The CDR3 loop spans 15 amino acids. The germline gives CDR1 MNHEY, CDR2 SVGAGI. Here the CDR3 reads CASSNMPGGSYEQYF. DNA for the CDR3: TGTGCCAGCAGTAATATGCCTGGGGGGAGTTACGAGCAGTACTTC.

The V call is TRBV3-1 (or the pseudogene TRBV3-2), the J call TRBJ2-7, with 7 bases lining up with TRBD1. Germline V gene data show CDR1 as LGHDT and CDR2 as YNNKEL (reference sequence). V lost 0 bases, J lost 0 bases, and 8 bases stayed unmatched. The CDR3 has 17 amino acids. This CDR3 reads CASSQDQRTGSSYEQYV. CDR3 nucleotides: TGTGCCAGCAGCCAAGATCAGCGGACAGGCAGCTCCTACGAGCAGTACGTC.

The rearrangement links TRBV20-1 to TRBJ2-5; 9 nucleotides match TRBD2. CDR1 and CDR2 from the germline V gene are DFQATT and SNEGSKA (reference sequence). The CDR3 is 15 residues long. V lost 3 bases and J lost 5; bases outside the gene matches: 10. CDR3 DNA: TGCAGTGCTAGTGTAGCGGGAGAGGGCGGGGAGACCCAGTACTTC. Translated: CSASVAGEGGETQYF.

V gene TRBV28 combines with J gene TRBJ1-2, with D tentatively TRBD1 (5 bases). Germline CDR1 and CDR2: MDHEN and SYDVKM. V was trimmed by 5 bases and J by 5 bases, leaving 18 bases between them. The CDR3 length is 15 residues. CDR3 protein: CASSTPPQAAYGYTF. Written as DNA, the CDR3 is TGTGCCAGCAGTACCCCTCCACAGGCCGCTTATGGCTACACCTTC.